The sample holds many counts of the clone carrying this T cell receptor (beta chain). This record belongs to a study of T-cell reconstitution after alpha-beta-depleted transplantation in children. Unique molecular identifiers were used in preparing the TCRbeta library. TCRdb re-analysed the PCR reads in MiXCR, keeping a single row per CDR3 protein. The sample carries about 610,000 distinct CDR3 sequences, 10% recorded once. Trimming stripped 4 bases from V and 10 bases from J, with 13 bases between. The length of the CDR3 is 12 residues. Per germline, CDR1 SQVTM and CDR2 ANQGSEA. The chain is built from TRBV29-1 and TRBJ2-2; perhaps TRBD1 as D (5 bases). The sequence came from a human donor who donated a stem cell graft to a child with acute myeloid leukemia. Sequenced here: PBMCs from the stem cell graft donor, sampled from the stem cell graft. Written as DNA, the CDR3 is TGCAGCGTTGCGCAGGGTAGGGCGGAGCTGTTTTTT. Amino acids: CSVAQGRAELFF.